The T cell receptor beta chain described here comes from a study of a mutant IDH1 vaccine in newly diagnosed glioma. Across the whole study: Vaccination began 4-6 weeks post radiotherapy alone, or with temozolomide cycles. General study results and limits: Vaccine-induced immune responses were detected in 93.3% of patients.

The data were produced by immunoSEQ multiplex PCR, yet TCRdb's version contains in-frame clones alone and is incomplete. The sample yields tens of thousands of clones, about three quarters seen once. Only one count was recorded for this clone. The antigen is not known. Regarding time point: week 23, last vaccination. Topical imiquimod was applied with each vaccine dose, which held 300 ug of mutant IDH1 20-mer peptide. Donors had new WHO grade 3 or 4 IDH1-mutant, ATRX-lost astrocytomas. Germline V gives CDR1 MNHEY, CDR2 SMNVEV (reference sequence). The V and J ends lost 3 bases and 10 bases respectively, with 10 bases between them. This CDR3 contains 12 residues.

The chain combines TRBV27 with TRBJ2-1; tentatively, D is TRBD2 (6 bases). Sample: PBMCs, taken from a glioma patient whose treatment included an IDH1 peptide vaccine. The sequence was obtained from a woman aged 40 to 50 with glioma. Some clones in this sample may be carry-over from other donors' samples. CDR3 nucleotide sequence: TGTGCCAGCAGTTTCGAAGGGAGGGAGCAGTTCTTC. This sequence encodes CASSFEGREQFF.